The 19 T cell receptor beta chains in this list originate from one sample, sequenced in a study of T cells in Graves' hyperthyroidism and ophthalmopathy. Amplification targeted TCR beta CDR3 regions from RNA transcripts. When the TCR CDR3 underwent first-round RT-PCR, the HTBI primer set was used. From the multiplex PCR reads, TCRdb called clonotypes with MiXCR, one entry per CDR3 protein. The sample records 390,000 or so distinct CDR3 sequences, roughly 14% being singletons. The material sequenced was blood. Receptor source: a young man with Graves' ophthalmopathy.

This clonotype showed up many times. The chain uses TRBV12-5 and TRBJ2-5, with 12 nucleotides matching TRBD2. V lost 2 bases to trimming and J lost 1 base; unmatched junction nucleotides: 5. Germline CDR1 is LGHNT and CDR2 is FRNRAP. This CDR3 spans 17 amino acids. The CDR3 is CASGLLLAGGPQETQYF. For the CDR3, the DNA is TGTGCTAGTGGTTTGTTACTAGCGGGGGGCCCCCAAGAGACCCAGTACTTC.

Points on this clonotype: A read error is possible here, since a much larger clone lies one base away. The CDR3 region is CAWSVVGNEQLF. CDR3 nucleotides: TGTGCCTGGAGTGTAGTAGGCAATGAGCAGCTCTTC. V is TRBV30 and J is TRBJ2-1; D unresolved. CDR1 and CDR2 from the germline V gene are GTSNPN and SVGIG (reference sequence). The CDR3 runs to 12 residues.

The rearrangement links TRBV18 to TRBJ2-7; 10 bases match TRBD1. V shed 5 bases, J shed 6 bases, and the junction held 7 bases outside the gene matches. CDR1 KGHSH and CDR2 LQKENI come from the germline V gene. This CDR3 is 14 amino acids long. The CDR3 region has the DNA TGTGCCAGCTCAAGGACAGGGGGGGATGGCGAGCAGTACTTC. Translated: CASSRTGGDGEQYF.

This clonotype appeared many times. V usage is TRBV20-1 and J usage is TRBJ2-7; D is unclear. The V and J ends lost 5 bases and 4 bases respectively, with 15 bases between them. This CDR3 contains 13 residues. Germline V CDR1 and CDR2: DFQATT, SNEGSKA (reference sequence). DNA of the CDR3: TGCAGTGCTCACCACAGAGTAGCTTACGAGCAGTACTTC. Amino acids: CSAHHRVAYEQYF.

This chain uses TRBV12-3 or TRBV12-4 with TRBJ1-5; tentative D call: TRBD1 (6 bases). V lost 3 bases and J 2 bases, leaving 20 bases between the germline ends. The length of the CDR3 is 18 residues. The CDR3 bases are TGTGCCAGCAGTTTGTCGAGACAGGCCGGTAAGGGCAATCAGCCCCAGCATTTT. This encodes CASSLSRQAGKGNQPQHF.

This clonotype has at least ten counts. The rearrangement uses TRBV20-1 and TRBJ1-2, with 10 bases that match TRBD1. The CDR3 loop spans 14 amino acids. Germline loops: CDR1 DFQATT, CDR2 SNEGSKA (reference sequence). V shed 0 bases and J 4 bases; nucleotides not matched to a gene: 2. The CDR3 region has the DNA TGCAGTGCTAGAGACCGGGACAGGGGCTATGGCTACACCTTC. It translates to CSARDRDRGYGYTF.

This clonotype was counted many times. This chain connects TRBV2 to TRBJ1-2; D may be TRBD1 (6 bases). This CDR3 is 15 amino acids long. Per the germline V gene, CDR1 is SNHLY and CDR2 is FYNNEI. V shed 0 bases and J shed 5 bases, with 13 bases lying between them. CDR3 nucleotides: TGTGCCAGCAGTGAAGCGCACACAGGGAATTATGGCTACACCTTC. It is translated as CASSEAHTGNYGYTF.

This clonotype was counted ten times or more. The rearrangement uses TRBV3-1 and TRBJ2-1; D gene ambiguous. The germline V gene has CDR1 LGHDT and CDR2 YNNKEL (reference sequence). V was pared by 8 bases and J by 4 bases, with 9 bases between. The CDR3 totals 12 residues. The CDR3 reads CASGDLYNEQFF. CDR3 nucleotide sequence: TGTGCCAGCGGCGACTTATACAATGAGCAGTTCTTC.

In this sample, this clonotype turned up many times. The chain is built from TRBV6-1 and TRBJ2-1, with 7 bases identical to TRBD1. The ends lost 1 base at V and 2 bases at J; junction bases unmatched: 8. This CDR3 has 17 amino acids. Germline assignment: CDR1 MNHNS and CDR2 SASEGT. As DNA, the CDR3 is TGTGCCAGCAGTGAAGGTAGAGGGGACAGAGCCTACAATGAGCAGTTCTTC. Protein sequence: CASSEGRGDRAYNEQFF.

This chain links TRBV25-1 with TRBJ2-1, with TRBD2 identical over 8 bases. This CDR3 comprises 13 residues. V shed 10 bases and J 6 bases; nucleotides not matched to a gene: 8. Germline V gene data show CDR1 as MGHDK and CDR2 as SYGVNS. CDR3 bases: TGTGCCATTGAACGGGGGGGCGGCAATGAGCAGTTCTTC. Translated, it gives CAIERGGGNEQFF.

This clonotype showed up many times. The chain carries TRBV5-6 and TRBJ2-1, with D possibly being TRBD2 (5 bases). Deletions cut 3 bases from V and 7 bases from J, with 14 bases between. Germline CDR1 SGHDT, CDR2 YYEEEE. This CDR3 has 14 residues. The CDR3 nucleotides read TGTGCCAGCAGCTCCTACTCGAGGGAGAATGAGCAGTTCTTC. Translation gives CASSSYSRENEQFF.

This clonotype was counted ten times or more. The chain employs TRBV2 and TRBJ2-7, with 9 positions matching TRBD1. Germline CDR1 is SNHLY and CDR2 is FYNNEI. Germline trimming cut 8 bases from V and 2 bases from J; bases unmatched to any gene: 7. This CDR3 is built from 14 residues. The CDR3: CASARQGGPYEQYF. CDR3 sequence (DNA): TGTGCCAGCGCCCGACAGGGGGGACCCTACGAGCAGTACTTC. Variable domain in full (rest from reference TRBV2 and TRBJ2-7): EPEVTQTPSHQVTQMGQEVILRCVPISNHLYFYWYRQILGQKVEFLVSFYNNEISEKSEIFDDQFSVERPDGSNFTLKIRSTKLEDSAMYFCASARQGGPYEQYFGPGTRLTVT.

At least ten counts were recorded for this clonotype. The chain joins TRBV11-2 to TRBJ2-2, with 9 bases fitting TRBD1. The CDR3 totals 15 residues. The junction had 4 bases not matched to a gene; V was cut back by 5 bases and J by 3 bases. CDR1 is SGHAT and CDR2 is FQNNGV in the germline V gene. The CDR3 region has the DNA TGTGCCAGCAGCGCAGACAGGGGGTACACCGGGGAGCTGTTTTTT. It specifies CASSADRGYTGELFF. The full variable domain, rest sourced from reference TRBV11-2 and TRBJ2-2, is EAGVAQSPRYKIIEKRQSVAFWCNPISGHATLYWYQQILGQGPKLLIQFQNNGVVDDSQLPKDRFSAERLKGVDSTLKIQPAKLEDSAVYLCASSADRGYTGELFFGEGSRLTVL.

This clonotype was picked up one time. The V and J genes are TRBV4-2 and TRBJ2-1; possibly TRBD2 for D (6 bases). The ends were cut back, 0 bases at V and 4 bases at J, with 13 bases in the middle. Germline-derived CDR1 and CDR2 are LGHNA and YNFKEQ. The CDR3 has 16 amino acids. CDR3 loop: CASSQDEGLVYNEQFF. As DNA, the CDR3 is TGTGCCAGCAGCCAAGATGAGGGACTGGTATACAATGAGCAGTTCTTC.

This chain connects TRBV5-1 to TRBJ2-3, with 7 bases aligning to TRBD1. J was trimmed by 2 bases and V by 2 bases; bases with no gene match: 5. In germline, CDR1 is SGHRS, CDR2 YFSETQ. CDR3 length: 15 residues. CDR3 nucleotides: TGCGCCAGCAGCTTTCGACAGGGTATCACAGATACGCAGTATTTT. It encodes CASSFRQGITDTQYF.

The sample holds many counts of this clonotype. The chain is built from TRBV30 and TRBJ1-2, with D possibly TRBD1 on 6 matching bases. V lost 1 base and J 2 bases, leaving 11 bases between the germline ends. Looked up from germline, CDR1 is GTSNPN and CDR2 is SVGIG (reference sequence). The CDR3 length is 14 residues. Here the CDR3 reads CAWSGWGRNYGYTF. The CDR3 DNA reads as TGTGCCTGGAGTGGTTGGGGGCGAAACTATGGCTACACCTTC.

This chain uses TRBV9 with TRBJ2-2; a weak D match, TRBD1 (6 bases). The V end lost 0 bases, the J end lost 6 bases, and 18 bases lay between the germline ends. The CDR3 loop spans 17 amino acids. Germline CDR1 and CDR2: SGDLS and YYNGEE. Here the CDR3 reads CASSVGATWGQAGELFF. In DNA, the CDR3 is TGTGCCAGCAGCGTAGGCGCCACGTGGGGGCAGGCCGGGGAGCTGTTTTTT.

J is TRBJ2-1 and V is TRBV20-1, with TRBD2 identical over 16 bases. The CDR3 totals 17 residues. The junction had 8 bases not matched to a gene; V was cut back by 5 bases and J by 4 bases. CDR1 and CDR2 (germline): DFQATT, SNEGSKA (reference sequence). The chain's CDR3 is CSAPGTSGRALYNEQFF. The CDR3 DNA reads TGCAGTGCTCCCGGGACTAGCGGGAGGGCTCTGTACAATGAGCAGTTCTTC.

At least ten counts were recorded for this clonotype. The V gene is TRBV12-3 or TRBV12-4, the J gene TRBJ1-5; no definite D call. There are 15 residues in the CDR3. The V end lost 0 bases, the J end lost 3 bases, and 9 bases lay between the germline ends. The CDR3 DNA sequence: TGTGCCAGCAGTTTAGCAGGAAGCACCAATCAGCCCCAGCATTTT. Translated: CASSLAGSTNQPQHF.